This T cell receptor beta chain was identified in a study of cytomegalovirus exposure and HLA in healthy donors. Study details: From HLA-typed donors, an early data release held approximately 85 million unique TCRs. Notes on the study in general: Previously analyzed data showed that most TCR beta V segments were productive at a frequency of about 87% or about 30%. Common viral pathogens seemed, in a later analysis, to connect with several of the most significant clusters. A later analysis associated some 16,000 TCR beta sequences with HLA alleles at a 0.05 false discovery rate.

PCR employed 60 Vbeta and 13 Jbeta primers. Produced via immunoSEQ multiplex PCR; TCRdb's table is partial and in-frame only. The data contain tens of thousands of clones, roughly 76% of them seen just once; the ten biggest clones take up roughly 1.3%. Concerning this clone itself: Its target is not known.

Material for sequencing was PBMCs. The receptor's source is a male donor in good health and CMV-seronegative.

CDR3 nucleotides: TGTGCCAGCAGCAGAGAACAGGGATATGGCTACACCTTC. Residues: CASSREQGYGYTF. V is TRBV2 and J is TRBJ1-2, with D possibly TRBD1 on 6 matching bases. CDR1 is SNHLY, CDR2 FYNNEI, per germline. Deletions cut 6 bases from V and 5 bases from J, with 13 bases between. This CDR3 region has 13 residues.